Listed here is a single T cell receptor beta chain. The sample is drawn from a study of blood T cells in healthy people across ages. For the second PCR, which ran for about 6 to 11 cycles, a sample-barcoded 5' primer and a J-beta primer mix were used. Template switching added a 12-random-nucleotide identifier to every cDNA molecule. TCRdb redid the calling of the 5' RACE reads with MiXCR, one entry per CDR3 protein. The sample lists about 1.8 million distinct CDR3 sequences; around 48% were seen once. Whenever a sample was processed, at least 6 million PBMCs were isolated. The sequence derives from a woman in her thirties or forties in good health. Sequencing was performed on blood.

As DNA, the CDR3 is TGTGCCAGCAGTTTTAGGGGAGTCGATCAGCCCCAGCATTTT. It is translated as CASSFRGVDQPQHF. This sequence joins TRBV27 and TRBJ1-5; D may be TRBD1 (5 bases). Between the trimmed V and J ends, which lost 3 bases and 5 bases, there was a span of 11 bases. Germline V CDR1 and CDR2: MNHEY, SMNVEV (reference sequence). The CDR3 has 14 residues.